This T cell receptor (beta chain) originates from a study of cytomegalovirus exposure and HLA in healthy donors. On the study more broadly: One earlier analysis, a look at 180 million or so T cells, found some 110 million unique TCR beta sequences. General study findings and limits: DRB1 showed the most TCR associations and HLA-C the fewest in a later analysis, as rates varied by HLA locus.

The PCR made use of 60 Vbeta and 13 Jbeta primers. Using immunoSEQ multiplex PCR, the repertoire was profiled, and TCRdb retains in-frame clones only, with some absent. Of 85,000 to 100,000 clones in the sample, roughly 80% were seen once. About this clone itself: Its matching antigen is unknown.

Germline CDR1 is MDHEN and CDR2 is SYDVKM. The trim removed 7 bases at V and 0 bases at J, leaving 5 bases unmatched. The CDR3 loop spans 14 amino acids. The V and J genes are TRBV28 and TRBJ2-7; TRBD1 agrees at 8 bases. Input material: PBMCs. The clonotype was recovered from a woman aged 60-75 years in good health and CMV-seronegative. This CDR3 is CASTHQGASYEQYF. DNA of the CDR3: TGTGCCAGCACCCACCAGGGGGCCTCCTACGAGCAGTACTTC. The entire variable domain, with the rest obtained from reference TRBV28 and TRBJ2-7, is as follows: DVKVTQSSRYLVKRTGEKVFLECVQDMDHENMFWYRQDPGLGLRLIYFSYDVKMKEKGDIPEGYSVSREKKERFSLILESASTNQTSMYLCASTHQGASYEQYFGPGTRLTVT.